These 23 T cell receptor beta chains came from one sample sequenced in a study of control samples from healthy donors and cancer patients. Repertoires were generated with immunoSEQ multiplex PCR, while TCRdb's copy carries only in-frame clones and drops some. Among about 39,000 clones listed, over 80% were seen once. The sequenced material came from blood. Receptors originate from a man aged 55 to 69 in good health.

The chain carries TRBV2 and TRBJ1-2, with TRBD1 matching over 10 bases. From germline, CDR1 is SNHLY and CDR2 FYNNEI. The length of the CDR3 is 12 residues. Unmatched junction bases numbered 8, after V lost 9 bases and J lost 10 bases. The CDR3 here is CARTGTGVVYTF. DNA for the CDR3: TGTGCCAGAACCGGGACAGGGGTTGTCTACACCTTC.

The chain recombines TRBV11-2 with TRBJ2-5; D remains unclear. Germline V CDR1 and CDR2: SGHAT, FQNNGV. V was shortened by 6 bases and J by 5 bases, with 7 bases between the two germline ends. CDR3 length: 11 amino acids. The CDR3 DNA reads as TGTGCCAGCAGATCCGGGGAGACCCAGTACTTC. It codes for CASRSGETQYF.

The chain is built from TRBV27 and TRBJ2-1; no reliable D call. This CDR3 spans 14 amino acids. Germline V gene sequence: CDR1 MNHEY, CDR2 SMNVEV (reference sequence). The V and J ends lost 6 bases and 4 bases respectively, with 13 bases between them. The DNA of the CDR3 is TGTGCCAGCAGGGTTCGGACGGATTACAATGAGCAGTTCTTC. This encodes CASRVRTDYNEQFF.

This sequence joins TRBV18 and TRBJ1-2; the D gene is possibly TRBD1 (5 bases). With 0 bases removed from V and 6 bases from J, the gap between germline ends came to 11 bases. CDR3 length: 14 residues. The germline V gene encodes CDR1 KGHSH and CDR2 LQKENI. In DNA, the CDR3 is TGTGCCAGCTCACCACCGGCAGGGCAGCATGGCTACACCTTC. Translation: CASSPPAGQHGYTF.

The chain combines TRBV7-8 with TRBJ1-1; D call uncertain. The germline V and J ends were trimmed by 3 bases and 0 bases, with 5 bases remaining between them. The germline V gene encodes CDR1 SGHVS and CDR2 FQNEAQ. CDR3 length: 13 residues. CDR3 region: CASSLSVNTEAFF. As DNA, the CDR3 is TGTGCCAGCAGCTTGTCAGTGAACACTGAAGCTTTCTTT.

This clone ranks as large (0.1 to 1%). The chain combines TRBV30 with TRBJ1-5; D call uncertain. The CDR3 spans 15 residues. Trimming pared 0 bases from V and 0 bases from J, leaving 9 bases between. Germline assignment: CDR1 GTSNPN and CDR2 SVGIG (reference sequence). CDR3 in amino acids: CAWSVADYSNQPQHF. The CDR3, as DNA: TGTGCCTGGAGTGTGGCGGACTATAGCAATCAGCCCCAGCATTTT. Using reference TRBV30 and TRBJ1-5 for the parts outside the CDR3, the full variable domain is SQTIHQWPATLVQPVGSPLSLECTVEGTSNPNLYWYRQAAGRGLQLLFYSVGIGQISSEVPQNLSASRPQDRQFILSSKKLLLSDSGFYLCAWSVADYSNQPQHFGDGTRLSIL.

The chain couples TRBV12-3 or TRBV12-4 to TRBJ1-1; no firm D call. The CDR3 sequence is 13 residues long. Trimming left V 5 bases short and J 3 bases short, with 10 bases between. The CDR3, as DNA: TGTGCCAGCAGTCCGGGGATTCACACTGAAGCTTTCTTT. Its translation: CASSPGIHTEAFF.

This clone appeared a few times. The chain uses TRBV28 and TRBJ1-1; D may be TRBD1 (6 bases). The V gene lost 5 bases and the J gene lost 2 bases, with 15 bases spanning the gap. The V gene's germline CDR1 is MDHEN and CDR2 SYDVKM. The length of the CDR3 is 15 residues. CDR3 in DNA: TGTGCCAGCAGTGCCCAGGGGAGGGGCAACACTGAAGCTTTCTTT. This translates into CASSAQGRGNTEAFF.

This chain links TRBV12-5 with TRBJ2-1; tentatively, D is TRBD1 or TRBD2 (5 bases each). This CDR3 contains 14 residues. Germline loops: CDR1 LGHNT, CDR2 FRNRAP. V shed 0 bases and J shed 6 bases, with 9 bases lying between them. The CDR3 loop is CASGLVAGSNEQFF. The CDR3, as DNA: TGTGCTAGTGGTTTGGTGGCAGGGAGCAATGAGCAGTTCTTC.

This chain joins TRBV6-4 and TRBJ2-5; no reliable D call. The CDR3 covers 12 residues. The V gene's germline CDR1 is MRHNA and CDR2 SNTAGT. V was trimmed by 7 bases and J by 5 bases, leaving 11 bases between them. In DNA, the CDR3 is TGTGCCAGCATTGAAGGTGGTGAGACCCAGTACTTC. This gives the protein CASIEGGETQYF.

The rearrangement uses TRBV9 and TRBJ2-1; D gene uncertain. This CDR3 contains 12 residues. Trimming stripped 0 bases from V and 7 bases from J, with 5 bases between. Germline-derived CDR1 and CDR2 are SGDLS and YYNGEE. The CDR3 sequence is CASSVGFNEQFF. The CDR3 DNA reads as TGTGCCAGCAGCGTAGGTTTTAATGAGCAGTTCTTC.

The sample holds a few counts of this clone. The chain employs TRBV14 and TRBJ2-1; 7 bases match TRBD1. The CDR3 loop spans 17 amino acids. V was pared by 1 base and J by 4 bases, with 10 bases of the junction left unmatched. CDR1 and CDR2 from the germline V gene are SGHDN and FVKESK. The CDR3 sequence is CASSQGYETGWYNEQFF. The CDR3 coding sequence is TGTGCCAGCAGCCAAGGCTATGAGACAGGGTGGTACAATGAGCAGTTCTTC.

J is TRBJ2-2 and V is TRBV5-8, with D unclear. The CDR3 has 11 residues. Germline-derived CDR1 and CDR2 are SGHTS and YDEGEE. V lost 2 bases and J lost 6, with 2 bases in between. The CDR3: CASSFSGELFF. The CDR3 region has the DNA TGTGCCAGCAGCTTTTCCGGGGAGCTGTTTTTT.

The rearrangement joins TRBV18 to TRBJ1-6; D uncertain. V lost 3 bases and J lost 13, with 13 bases in between. From germline, CDR1 is KGHSH and CDR2 LQKENI. The CDR3 extends over 13 amino acids. DNA of the CDR3: TGTGCCAGCTCACCGGGTTTAGAGGCCCCCCTCCACTTT. This translates into CASSPGLEAPLHF.

About this clone: The sample contains more than one DNA sequence encoding this CDR3. The chain employs TRBV15 and TRBJ1-5; TRBD1 matches 7 bases. Trimming took 0 bases from V and 10 from J; bases not matched to a gene: 12. The CDR3 spans 16 residues. The germline V gene encodes CDR1 LNHNV and CDR2 YYDKDF (reference sequence). Written as DNA, the CDR3 is TGTGCCACCAGCAGAGAATTGTTCAGGGGGGACCAACCCCAGCATTTT. This translates into CATSRELFRGDQPQHF.

V usage is TRBV12-3 or TRBV12-4 and J usage is TRBJ1-3; D may be TRBD1 (5 bases). The CDR3 contains 13 residues. V lost 5 bases and J lost 12, with 17 bases in between. CDR3 residues: CASSEGWGLNIYF. Written as DNA, the CDR3 is TGTGCCAGCAGTGAGGGGTGGGGGTTGAACATATATTTT.

In DNA form, the CDR3 reads TGTGCCAGCAGCTCTAACACGGGACAGGAAAAACTGTTTTTT. This encodes CASSSNTGQEKLFF. The rearrangement uses TRBV25-1 and TRBJ1-4; 7 bases agree with TRBD1. The CDR3 has 14 residues. Germline trimming cut 6 bases from V and 8 bases from J; bases unmatched to any gene: 9. The germline CDR1 and CDR2 sequences are MGHDK and SYGVNS. Complete variable domain (other parts from reference TRBV25-1 and TRBJ1-4): EADIYQTPRYLVIGTGKKITLECSQTMGHDKMYWYQQDPGMELHLIHYSYGVNSTEKGDLSSESTVSRIRTEHFPLTLESARPSHTSQYLCASSSNTGQEKLFFGSGTQLSVL.

This chain connects TRBV19 to TRBJ1-2, with TRBD1 as a possible D gene (6 bases). In germline, CDR1 is LNHDA, CDR2 SQIVND (reference sequence). Trimming removed 8 bases at V and 3 bases at J, with 13 bases between. CDR3 size: 13 residues. CDR3 protein: CASSRDIYYGYTF. The CDR3 coding sequence is TGTGCCAGTTCCCGGGACATCTACTATGGCTACACCTTC.

The chain recombines TRBV5-1 with TRBJ2-1; 14 bases are a match to TRBD2. The J segment lost 9 bases and the V segment lost 4 bases, leaving 3 bases of the junction unmatched. This CDR3 is built from 14 residues. The germline V gene encodes CDR1 SGHRS and CDR2 YFSETQ. The CDR3 reads CASSLGLAGVEQFF. Here the CDR3 DNA reads TGCGCCAGCAGCCTGGGACTAGCGGGAGTTGAGCAGTTCTTC.

This CDR3 reads CAITREGGNTIYF. The CDR3 DNA is TGTGCCATCACCAGGGAAGGTGGAAACACCATATATTTT. This chain links TRBV10-3 with TRBJ1-3; D is perhaps TRBD1 (5 bases). CDR1 and CDR2 from the germline V gene are ENHRY and SYGVKD. The CDR3 spans 13 residues. The ends were cut back, 7 bases at V and 3 bases at J, with 10 bases in the middle.

V is TRBV11-2 and J is TRBJ2-2, with D perhaps TRBD1 or TRBD2 (5 bases each). The CDR3 extends over 16 amino acids. CDR1 and CDR2 from the germline V gene are SGHAT and FQNNGV. V shed 0 bases and J shed 7 bases, with 15 bases lying between them. CDR3 in DNA: TGTGCCAGCAGCTTAGACCGGGGCGGTGTCAGCGGGGAGCTGTTTTTT. This sequence encodes CASSLDRGGVSGELFF.

V and J are TRBV25-1 and TRBJ1-1; perhaps TRBD1 as D (6 bases). V was cut by 6 bases and J by 0 bases, with 17 bases left in between. Germline loops: CDR1 MGHDK, CDR2 SYGVNS. This CDR3 has 16 residues. CDR3 coding DNA: TGTGCCAGCAGATTGATGGGGGCCTGCATGAACACTGAAGCTTTCTTT. It specifies CASRLMGACMNTEAFF. Supplemented by reference TRBV25-1 and TRBJ1-1, the full variable domain reads EADIYQTPRYLVIGTGKKITLECSQTMGHDKMYWYQQDPGMELHLIHYSYGVNSTEKGDLSSESTVSRIRTEHFPLTLESARPSHTSQYLCASRLMGACMNTEAFFGQGTRLTVV.

This clone was seen a handful of times. This chain joins TRBV15 and TRBJ2-5; D may be TRBD2 (5 bases). Trimming left V 4 bases short and J 4 bases short, with 16 bases between. The CDR3 has 15 amino acids. CDR1 and CDR2 (germline): LNHNV, YYDKDF (reference sequence). CDR3 sequence reads: CATSMRAAYTETQYF. The CDR3 DNA is TGTGCCACCAGCATGAGGGCCGCTTATACAGAGACCCAGTACTTC.